This TCR beta chain appears in the sequencing data of a study of blood T cell repertoires in COVID-19. In the study overall: Acute and convalescent COVID-19 samples came from the United States, Italy and Spain.

The protocol was immunoSEQ multiplex PCR, while the TCRdb copy is restricted to in-frame clones and leaves out a portion. The sample yields about 33,000 clones, around 83% seen once. The junction had 15 bases not matched to a gene; V was cut back by 6 bases and J by 2 bases. The CDR3 runs to 18 residues. Per germline, CDR1 SNHLY and CDR2 FYNNEI. This clonotype originated in a human donor in a cohort sampled during active COVID-19. The sample comprised peripheral blood. The rearrangement uses TRBV2 and TRBJ2-5, with 10 bases fitting TRBD2. CDR3 DNA: TGTGCCAGCAGCGAAATCCCGCTAGCGGGGGCATTTCAAGAGACCCAGTACTTC. Protein sequence: CASSEIPLAGAFQETQYF.